In its sample, the clone carrying this T cell receptor beta chain was seen a few times. Its antigen is undetermined. Stated treatment: oral pan-JAK inhibitor, 5-10 mg twice daily. Alopecia areata patients gave lesional scalp punch biopsies and peripheral blood samples. RNA was extracted and reverse transcribed into cDNA as the sequencing template. TCRdb's table, derived via immunoSEQ multiplex PCR, lists solely in-frame clones and lacks some. The sample includes 180,000 or so clones, roughly 64% seen only once; the top ten take roughly 5%. This sample is part of a study of CD8+ T cells in alopecia areata. In the study overall: Oral tofacitinib (5 to 10 mg twice daily) was administered to treated patients. General observations from the study: While tofacitinib was given, many expanded lesional clones persisted in scalp and blood. Patients displayed less clarity in TCR sharing than mice, a finding possibly related to HLA.

Trimming at V came to 6 bases and at J to 3 bases, leaving 8 bases not matched to a gene. The V gene's germline CDR1 is SQVTM and CDR2 ANQGSEA. CDR3 length: 14 residues. The gene calls are TRBV29-1 and TRBJ2-7, with 10 bases that match TRBD1. The sequence derives from a human donor with alopecia areata. The source was CD4+ T cells sorted from blood, collected at week 24, from a patient treated with tofacitinib. The CDR3 loop reads CSVPGTGDFYEQYF. CDR3 nucleotide sequence: TGCAGCGTACCCGGGACAGGGGACTTCTACGAGCAGTACTTC.